The text below deals with one TCR beta chain. As yet, its antigen is unknown. TCRdb analysed the reads with MiXCR anew, one entry per CDR3 protein. The table includes about 900,000 distinct CDR3 sequences, approximately 30% detected once. The sample comes from a study of T cell repertoires in cytomegalovirus infection. Study summary: Recently described HLA-C-restricted plus well-studied HLA-B-restricted CMV epitopes were used. An indication of both CMV infection and matching HLA type came from public TCR beta signatures.

Germline V gives CDR1 MNHNS, CDR2 SASEGT. The CDR3 is 13 residues long. V was trimmed by 3 bases and J by 9 bases, leaving 12 bases between them. General study findings and limits: Adding up the frequency of public TCR beta families identified people who carried CMV plus the relevant HLA. HLA-C-restricted CMV clonotypes gave the most frequent clonotype in two of eight donors.

The TCR comes from a human donor in good health (CMV status not recorded). Some clones in this sample may be carry-over from other donors' samples. The sample here was cultured CD8+ T cells from PBMCs, taken from culture after CMV antigen stimulation. The V and J genes are TRBV6-1 and TRBJ1-5, with a possible D match to TRBD1 (5 bases). This CDR3 is CASSDRDLWPQHF. The CDR3 coding sequence is TGTGCCAGCAGTGACAGGGACCTTTGGCCCCAGCATTTT.